This record concerns one T cell receptor (beta chain) sequence. The data are from a study of CD8+CD57+ T cells in acquired aplastic anemia. The CDR3 is 13 amino acids. Trimming left V 5 bases short and J 5 bases short, with 10 bases between. Profiles of TCR beta VDJ and CDR3 were generated from a genomic DNA template. TCRdb fed the reads into MiXCR, producing one record per CDR3 protein. The sample yields 450,000 to 550,000 distinct CDR3 sequences, approximately 33% seen once. Selection for sequencing was limited to patients who had shown CD8+CD57+ cell expansion by flow cytometry. The specimen sequenced was sorted CD4+, CD8+, or CD8+CD57+ T cells (not recorded which) from PBMCs. The sequence was obtained from a human donor with aplastic anemia. The chain links TRBV12-3 or TRBV12-4 to TRBJ1-3; D unresolved. The CDR3 region has the DNA TGTGCCAGCAGTAACTATGGGAGAAACACCATATATTTT. Amino acid sequence: CASSNYGRNTIYF.